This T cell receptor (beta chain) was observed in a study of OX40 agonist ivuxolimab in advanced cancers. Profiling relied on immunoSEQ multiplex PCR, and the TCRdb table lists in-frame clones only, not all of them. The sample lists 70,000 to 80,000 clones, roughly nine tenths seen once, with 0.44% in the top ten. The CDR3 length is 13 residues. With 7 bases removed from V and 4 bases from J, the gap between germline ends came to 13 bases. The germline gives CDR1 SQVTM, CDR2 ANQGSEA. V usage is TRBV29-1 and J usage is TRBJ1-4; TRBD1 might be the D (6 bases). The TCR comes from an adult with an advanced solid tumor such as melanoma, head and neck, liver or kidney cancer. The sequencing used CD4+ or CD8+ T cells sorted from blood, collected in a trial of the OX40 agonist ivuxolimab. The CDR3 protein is CSGGLGVNEKLFF. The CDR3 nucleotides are TGCAGCGGGGGGCTGGGTGTTAATGAAAAACTGTTTTTT.